One sample yielded the 5 T cell receptor beta chains listed below, sequenced in a study of beta chain features in type 1 diabetes. All of the isolated RNA was reverse transcribed, so expressed TCRB transcripts were sequenced. The method was immunoSEQ multiplex PCR; TCRdb's version includes in-frame clones alone and lacks a portion of them. The sample lists about 300,000 clones; around 7.3% were seen once. Sequencing was carried out using central memory CD4+ T cells from blood. The origin of the receptors is a young woman in good health.

There are a few counts of this clone. The same CDR3 also results from other DNA sequences found in this sample. V is TRBV4-3 and J is TRBJ2-3; 13 nucleotides match TRBD2. V lost 3 bases and J lost 3; bases outside the gene matches: 3. Germline CDR1 reads LGHNA; CDR2 reads YSLEER. The CDR3 consists of 16 residues. CDR3 sequence reads: CASSQGTSGVTDTQYF. In DNA, the CDR3 is TGCGCCAGCAGCCAGGGGACTAGCGGGGTGACAGATACGCAGTATTTT.

The table lists this clone with many counts. The rearrangement links TRBV4-1 to TRBJ1-6; D not resolved. This CDR3 is built from 14 residues. The V gene's germline CDR1 is MGHRA and CDR2 YSYEKL. Trimming took off 4 bases at V and 8 bases at J, with 12 bases between the two ends. The DNA for the CDR3 is TGCGCCAGCAGCCGAGCCTCGTCAGATTCACCCCTCCACTTT. Protein: CASSRASSDSPLHF.

This clone came up a few times. The chain combines TRBV2 with TRBJ1-2, with TRBD1 identical over 11 bases. This CDR3 comprises 14 residues. V shed 8 bases and J 8 bases; nucleotides not matched to a gene: 10. Germline lookup yields CDR1 SNHLY and CDR2 FYNNEI. The CDR3 nucleotides are TGTGCCAGCGAAATGGACAGGGGGCTCGGCGGCTACACCTTC. This sequence encodes CASEMDRGLGGYTF.

This clone was found a few times. The chain joins TRBV7-2 to TRBJ2-7, with D possibly being TRBD1 (7 bases). V was pared by 1 base and J by 4 bases, with 14 bases between. The CDR3 consists of 15 residues. Germline lookup yields CDR1 SGHTA and CDR2 FQGNSA. This chain's CDR3 is CASSLEAGGRYEQYF. CDR3 bases: TGTGCCAGCAGCTTAGAGGCAGGGGGGCGATACGAGCAGTACTTC.

This clone has a handful of counts. The chain carries TRBV5-4 and TRBJ2-5; D may be TRBD1 or TRBD2 (5 bases each). Germline V CDR1 and CDR2: SGHNT, YYREEE (reference sequence). Trimming stripped 6 bases from V and 4 bases from J, with 13 bases between. The CDR3 is 13 amino acids. As DNA, the CDR3 is TGTGCCAGCAACGGGGCGAACGGAGAGACCCAGTACTTC. Its translation is CASNGANGETQYF.